A selection of T cell receptor beta chains follows, all from one sample in a study of T cells after posttransplantation cyclophosphamide. Repertoires were generated with immunoSEQ multiplex PCR, while TCRdb's copy carries only in-frame clones and drops some. This table has about 15,000 clones, 92% appearing once. The sample was CD4+ T cells sorted from blood, taken after allogeneic stem cell transplant with posttransplant cyclophosphamide. These TCRs come from a male patient between 60 and 69 years old who received an allogeneic stem cell transplant from a related donor and was CMV-positive. Certain T cells may be donor cells from the graft. Each CDR3 is given with its conserved first and last residue. Each record gives: clone size, V gene, D gene, J gene, CDR3 protein, CDR3 DNA. D genes are given only for firm matches. Not every row has a clone size; where given, it reads once, few, many or a size class.

NA,TRBV7-3,NA,TRBJ1-2,CASSSEGIYGYTF,TGTGCCAGCAGCTCGGAGGGGATCTATGGCTACACCTTC
NA,TRBV19,NA,TRBJ2-1,CASGGGGGWQFF,TGTGCCAGCGGAGGGGGGGGCGGATGGCAGTTCTTC
NA,TRBV10-1,TRBD1,TRBJ1-3,CAILYQDRYSGNTIYF,TGCGCCATCCTTTACCAGGACAGGTATTCTGGAAACACCATATATTTT
NA,TRBV7-2,NA,TRBJ2-2,CASSSSTGELFF,TGTGCCAGCAGCTCCAGCACCGGGGAGCTGTTTTTT
NA,TRBV6-5,TRBD1,TRBJ2-4,CASWTGTGGKNIQYF,TGTGCCAGCTGGACCGGGACAGGGGGCAAGAACATTCAGTACTTC
NA,TRBV18,NA,TRBJ2-7,CASSPPGTLSSYEQYF,TGTGCCAGCTCACCACCGGGGACTTTAAGCTCCTACGAGCAGTACTTC
NA,TRBV10-2,TRBD2,TRBJ2-3,CASSESAPGRADTQYF,TGCGCCAGCAGTGAGTCGGCCCCGGGGAGGGCAGATACGCAGTATTTT
NA,TRBV5-5,TRBD1,TRBJ2-7,CASSDRVVSYEQYF,TGTGCCAGCAGCGACAGGGTAGTCTCCTACGAGCAGTACTTC
NA,TRBV5-4,TRBD1,TRBJ2-2,CASSLDRGPTGELFF,TGTGCCAGCAGCTTGGACAGGGGGCCCACCGGGGAGCTGTTTTTT
NA,TRBV7-2,TRBD1,TRBJ2-3,CASRRLQGLDTQYF,TGTGCCAGCAGGCGTCTACAGGGGTTAGATACGCAGTATTTT
NA,TRBV7-8,NA,TRBJ2-3,CASSLARDTQYF,TGTGCCAGCAGCTTAGCCAGAGATACGCAGTATTTT
NA,TRBV11-2,NA,TRBJ2-3,CASSSGVGTDTQYF,TGTGCCAGCAGCTCAGGTGTCGGAACAGATACGCAGTATTTT
NA,TRBV5-5,NA,TRBJ2-5,CASSFSRGQETQYF,TGTGCCAGCAGCTTCAGTAGGGGGCAAGAGACCCAGTACTTC
NA,TRBV28,TRBD2,TRBJ2-7,CASSLRGIWSYEQYF,TGTGCCAGCAGTTTGCGGGGGATTTGGTCCTACGAGCAGTACTTC
NA,TRBV7-2,TRBD1,TRBJ2-2,CASSPTLTGSGELFF,TGTGCCAGCAGCCCTACCTTGACAGGGTCCGGGGAGCTGTTTTTT
NA,TRBV7-6,TRBD1,TRBJ2-2,CASSTRDRAGELFF,TGTGCCAGCAGCACCCGGGACAGGGCCGGGGAGCTGTTTTTT
NA,TRBV30,NA,TRBJ1-1,CAWAPVYLTEAFF,TGTGCCTGGGCTCCGGTGTACCTCACTGAAGCTTTCTTT
NA,TRBV6-1,TRBD1,TRBJ2-2,CASRATDRGVGELFF,TGTGCCAGCAGGGCAACGGACAGGGGTGTCGGGGAGCTGTTTTTT
NA,TRBV2,NA,TRBJ2-5,CASSVTGMGETQYF,TGTGCCAGCAGTGTTACAGGGATGGGAGAGACCCAGTACTTC
once,TRBV5-1,NA,TRBJ1-4,CASSPPLGPGGNEKLFF,TGCGCCAGCAGCCCTCCCCTGGGCCCCGGGGGGAATGAAAAACTGTTTTTT
NA,TRBV4-2,TRBD2,TRBJ2-2,CASSPQLAGGSGELFF,TGTGCCAGCAGCCCCCAACTGGCGGGGGGGTCCGGGGAGCTGTTTTTT
NA,TRBV6-6,NA,TRBJ1-1,CASSYLIGTENTEAFF,TGTGCCAGCAGTTACCTAATCGGGACTGAGAACACTGAAGCTTTCTTT
once,TRBV28,TRBD2,TRBJ2-7,CASSSHGGSYEQYF,TGTGCCAGCAGTTCCCATGGCGGGAGCTACGAGCAGTACTTC
NA,TRBV14,NA,TRBJ2-5,CASSFGQTETQYF,TGTGCCAGCAGCTTTGGACAGACGGAGACCCAGTACTTC
NA,TRBV5-1,NA,TRBJ2-7,CASSLVFRTAQTYEQYF,TGCGCCAGCAGCTTGGTCTTTAGGACAGCCCAAACCTACGAGCAGTACTTC
NA,TRBV19,NA,TRBJ2-3,CASSSGNTGLDTQYF,TGTGCCAGTAGCTCCGGGAACACGGGCCTAGATACGCAGTATTTT
NA,TRBV7-2,TRBD1,TRBJ1-2,CASSLVGTGGDGYTF,TGTGCCAGCAGCTTAGTGGGGACAGGGGGAGATGGCTACACCTTC
NA,TRBV18,TRBD2,TRBJ2-3,CASSPGAGGLVDTQYF,TGTGCCAGCTCACCTGGAGCGGGGGGTCTCGTAGATACGCAGTATTTT
NA,TRBV7-8,NA,TRBJ1-1,CASSLGGSGTEAFF,TGTGCCAGCAGCTTAGGAGGGTCGGGCACTGAAGCTTTCTTT
NA,TRBV4-2,TRBD1,TRBJ1-2,CASSQIRGTGANYGYTF,TGTGCCAGCAGCCAGATCCGGGGGACAGGAGCTAACTATGGCTACACCTTC
NA,TRBV29-1,TRBD2,TRBJ2-7,CSVEALTSGGVYEQYF,TGCAGCGTTGAAGCACTCACCAGCGGGGGTGTGTACGAGCAGTACTTC
NA,TRBV18,TRBD1,TRBJ1-3,CASSGSQGISGNTIYF,TGTGCCAGCTCCGGATCACAGGGGATATCTGGAAACACCATATATTTT
NA,TRBV7-2,NA,TRBJ2-7,CATGTLYEQYF,TGTGCCACCGGGACACTCTACGAGCAGTACTTC
NA,TRBV7-9,TRBD1,TRBJ1-1,CASSLAQGSTEASF,TGTGCCAGCAGCTTAGCACAGGGGAGCACTGAAGCTTCCTTT
NA,TRBV7-9,TRBD2,TRBJ2-5,CASSSWTSGSRETQYF,TGTGCCAGCAGCTCCTGGACTAGTGGGAGTAGGGAGACCCAGTACTTC
NA,TRBV28,TRBD1,TRBJ1-2,CASSAPTGVRQGYTF,TGTGCCAGCAGTGCCCCGACAGGGGTACGTCAAGGCTACACCTTC
NA,TRBV9,TRBD1,TRBJ1-4,CASSAAGQGKGEKLFF,TGTGCCAGCAGCGCCGCCGGACAGGGGAAGGGTGAAAAACTGTTTTTT
NA,TRBV19,TRBD1,TRBJ1-1,CASSVNRGHTEAFF,TGTGCCAGTAGTGTAAACAGGGGGCACACTGAAGCTTTCTTT
NA,TRBV19,NA,TRBJ2-7,CASRMGTHSSYEQYF,TGTGCCAGTAGGATGGGGACTCACAGCTCCTACGAGCAGTACTTC
NA,TRBV19,TRBD1,TRBJ2-7,CASSSRGTGKAEQYF,TGTGCCAGTAGTTCACGGGGGACAGGGAAAGCCGAGCAGTACTTC
NA,TRBV18,TRBD2,TRBJ2-1,CASSPRSGGNEQFF,TGTGCCAGCTCACCACGAAGCGGGGGGAATGAGCAGTTCTTC
NA,TRBV5-4,TRBD1,TRBJ1-2,CASTSQGTGGLGYTF,TGTGCCAGCACGTCCCAAGGGACAGGGGGCCTAGGCTACACCTTC
NA,TRBV2,NA,TRBJ1-4,CASSRGGALNEKLFF,TGTGCCAGCAGTCGGGGGGGCGCCCTTAATGAAAAACTGTTTTTT
NA,TRBV4-2,NA,TRBJ2-1,CASSRGGSDEQFF,TGTGCCAGCAGCCGAGGGGGAAGCGATGAGCAGTTCTTC
NA,TRBV6-5,NA,TRBJ1-2,CASSTSQINYGYTF,TGTGCCAGCAGTACCTCACAGATTAACTATGGCTACACCTTC
NA,TRBV7-2,TRBD2,TRBJ2-7,CASSLGGTSGQSRRYEQYF,TGTGCCAGCAGCTTAGGGGGGACTAGCGGGCAGAGCCGACGATACGAGCAGTACTTC
NA,TRBV2,TRBD2,TRBJ2-2,CASSSDLLAGGPGELFF,TGTGCCAGCAGTTCGGACTTACTAGCGGGGGGGCCCGGGGAGCTGTTTTTT
NA,TRBV21-1,NA,TRBJ1-5,CASSKTLSNQPQHF,TGTGCCAGCAGCAAGACACTGAGCAATCAGCCCCAGCATTTT
few,TRBV18,TRBD1,TRBJ1-2,CASSPPGDRLGYTF,TGTGCCAGCTCACCACCGGGGGACAGACTTGGCTACACCTTC
NA,TRBV5-1,NA,TRBJ1-5,CASSLMSGSNEPQHF,TGCGCCAGCAGCTTGATGTCAGGTAGTAACGAGCCCCAGCATTTT
NA,TRBV15,TRBD2,TRBJ2-5,CATSRGARRGETQYF,TGTGCCACCAGCAGAGGGGCCCGGCGGGGGGAGACCCAGTACTTC
NA,TRBV5-1,TRBD1,TRBJ1-2,CASSLNIDRGGGYTF,TGCGCCAGCAGCCTTAATATTGACAGGGGAGGGGGCTACACCTTC
NA,TRBV7-3,TRBD2,TRBJ2-5,CASSARGGAEETQYF,TGTGCCAGCAGCGCCCGCGGGGGGGCCGAAGAGACCCAGTACTTC
NA,TRBV7-6,NA,TRBJ1-3,CASSLRKGEKGNTIYF,TGTGCCAGCAGCTTAAGGAAGGGGGAAAAGGGAAACACCATATATTTT
NA,TRBV7-9,NA,TRBJ1-1,CASSPPWGILSNTEAFF,TGTGCCAGCAGCCCCCCCTGGGGCATCCTATCGAACACTGAAGCTTTCTTT
NA,TRBV11-2,NA,TRBJ2-1,CASSLALANEQFF,TGTGCCAGCAGCTTAGCCCTAGCCAATGAGCAGTTCTTC
NA,TRBV7-8,NA,TRBJ1-1,CASSWSGRVNTEAFF,TGTGCCAGCAGCTGGAGCGGCCGGGTGAACACTGAAGCTTTCTTT